Following are 5 T cell receptor beta chains from one sample sequenced in a study of vaccination and CD4 T cells after COVID-19. Sample time point: late sampling 161 to 241 days after vaccination in three convalescent patients. Treatment meaning: roughly 10-day PBMC culture with coronavirus spike peptide pools or control peptides (ViraFEST assay). These TCRs' antigens remain unknown. An Oncomine TCR Beta short-read assay was used to sequence the DNA from cultured CD4+ T cells. TCRdb passed the PCR reads through MiXCR, listing each CDR3 protein once. The data hold tens of thousands of distinct CDR3 sequences, with around 42% observed a single time. The material was CD4+ T cells from blood, cultured in vitro, obtained about 7 months after SARS-CoV-2 vaccination. These receptors were collected from a human donor who had recovered from COVID-19.

The chain recombines TRBV20-1 with TRBJ2-7, with D hard to call. V was trimmed by 0 bases and J by 0 bases, leaving 6 bases between them. In germline, CDR1 is DFQATT, CDR2 SNEGSKA (reference sequence). The CDR3 runs to 13 residues. As DNA, the CDR3 is TGCAGTGCTAGAGAGAGTTTCTCCTACGAGCAGTACTTC. Translating it yields CSARESFSYEQYF.

This sequence joins TRBV6-1 and TRBJ1-1; D uncertain. Deletions cut 0 bases from V and 3 bases from J, with 2 bases between. The CDR3 runs 12 residues. Germline CDR1 is MNHNS and CDR2 is SASEGT. This chain's CDR3 is CASSEAYTEAFF. CDR3 coding DNA: TGTGCCAGCAGTGAAGCGTACACTGAAGCTTTCTTT.

The rearrangement joins TRBV20-1 to TRBJ2-2, with 13 bases matching TRBD2. Germline CDR1 is DFQATT and CDR2 is SNEGSKA (reference sequence). V lost 6 bases, J lost 7 bases, and 11 bases stayed unmatched. This CDR3 contains 16 residues. For the CDR3, the DNA is TGCAGTGCCCCTGGGACTAGCGGGAAGGCAATCGGGGAGCTGTTTTTT. Its protein product is CSAPGTSGKAIGELFF.

The chain combines TRBV19 with TRBJ2-5, with 7 bases fitting TRBD2. The CDR3 has 14 amino acids. CDR1 LNHDA and CDR2 SQIVND come from the germline V gene (reference sequence). Trimming removed 7 bases from V and 5 bases from J; junction bases left unmatched: 10. CDR3 protein: CASMSRGTMETQYF. The CDR3 nucleotides are TGTGCCAGTATGTCTCGAGGGACTATGGAGACCCAGTACTTC.

This clonotype was detected only a few times. The V and J genes are TRBV6-1 and TRBJ2-1; 7 bases map to TRBD2. Germline assignment: CDR1 MNHNS and CDR2 SASEGT. This CDR3 contains 14 residues. The V and J ends lost 4 bases and 0 bases, in that order; junction bases with no gene match: 0. CDR3 sequence reads: CASSGGSSYNEQFF. In DNA form, the CDR3 reads TGTGCCAGCAGTGGCGGGAGCTCCTACAATGAGCAGTTCTTC.